Each of the 27 T cell receptor beta chains below was sequenced from the same sample in a study of cytotoxic CD8 clonotypes in ibrutinib-treated CLL. Clones were read by immunoSEQ multiplex PCR, and TCRdb kept only the in-frame ones, dropping some. The table shows approximately 170,000 clones, with approximately 90% occurring only once. The sequencing used PBMCs, collected at disease progression, from a patient treated with ibrutinib. These receptor sequences come from a human donor with chronic lymphocytic leukemia.

V gene TRBV6-1 combines with J gene TRBJ2-7; D remains unclear. This CDR3 has 15 amino acids. Trimming took 2 bases from V and 2 from J, leaving 13 bases between them. The germline gives CDR1 MNHNS, CDR2 SASEGT. The CDR3 DNA sequence: TGTGCCAGCAGTGAACTCGTAACAGTAGCCTACGAGCAGTACTTC. Amino acids: CASSELVTVAYEQYF.

V gene TRBV30 combines with J gene TRBJ2-6, with D possibly TRBD2 on 5 matching bases. Germline V gene data show CDR1 as GTSNPN and CDR2 as SVGIG (reference sequence). V shed 7 bases and J shed 4 bases, with 11 bases lying between them. This CDR3 is built from 13 residues. CDR3 DNA sequence: TGTGCCTCCAGACCGGGGGGGGCCAACGTCCTGACTTTC. It is translated as CASRPGGANVLTF.

The chain is built from TRBV30 and TRBJ1-1; D possibly corresponds to TRBD1 (5 bases). The CDR3 runs to 14 residues. Germline lookup yields CDR1 GTSNPN and CDR2 SVGIG (reference sequence). Trimming took 5 bases from V and 4 from J, leaving 17 bases between them. CDR3 bases: TGTGCCTGGTTCGACGCCAGGGTGGCCACTGAAGCTTTCTTT. Protein product: CAWFDARVATEAFF.

The chain employs TRBV29-1 and TRBJ2-1; TRBD2 matches 11 bases. The ends lost 4 bases at V and 5 bases at J; junction bases unmatched: 1. CDR3 length: 13 amino acids. Per germline, CDR1 SQVTM and CDR2 ANQGSEA. Here the CDR3 reads CSVGLAGNNEQFF. CDR3 coding DNA: TGCAGCGTTGGACTAGCGGGGAACAATGAGCAGTTCTTC.

CDR3 in DNA: TGTGCCAGCAGCTTAGATCTGCCAGGGAACAATGAGCAGTTCTTC. Translation: CASSLDLPGNNEQFF. The chain carries TRBV11-2 and TRBJ2-1; possibly TRBD1 for D (5 bases). Germline V CDR1 and CDR2: SGHAT, FQNNGV. Trimming took off 0 bases at V and 5 bases at J, with 11 bases between the two ends. The length of the CDR3 is 15 residues.

The chain links TRBV6-4 to TRBJ2-7, with TRBD2 matching 7 bases. CDR1 is MRHNA and CDR2 is SNTAGT in the germline V gene. The CDR3 has 19 residues. V gave up 2 bases and J gave up 2 bases; unmatched junction bases: 18. The CDR3 nucleotides are TGTGCCAGCAGTGACGAGATCTCAGCGGGATCCCGAAGCCCCTACGAGCAGTACTTC. Translation: CASSDEISAGSRSPYEQYF.

Only one count was recorded for this clone. The chain joins TRBV11-3 to TRBJ2-3; D call uncertain. The CDR3 covers 15 residues. CDR1 and CDR2 from the germline V gene are SGHNT and YENEEA. Between the trimmed V and J ends, which lost 5 bases and 0 bases, there was a span of 12 bases. CDR3 in amino acids: CASSIGAVSTDTQYF. The CDR3 DNA reads TGTGCCAGCAGCATCGGAGCTGTTAGCACAGATACGCAGTATTTT.

The chain is built from TRBV4-3 and TRBJ2-1, with D tentatively TRBD1 (5 bases). CDR1 and CDR2 (germline): LGHNA, YSLEER. This CDR3 contains 14 residues. Between the trimmed V and J ends, which lost 1 base and 5 bases, there was a span of 9 bases. DNA of the CDR3: TGCGCCAGCAGCCAAGTAGTGGACAACAATGAGCAGTTCTTC. Its protein is CASSQVVDNNEQFF.

The V gene is TRBV19, the J gene TRBJ2-4; D possibly corresponds to TRBD1 (5 bases). The CDR3 length is 13 residues. Germline values: CDR1 LNHDA, CDR2 SQIVND (reference sequence). Trimming took off 0 bases at V and 11 bases at J, with 11 bases between the two ends. CDR3 bases: TGTGCCAGTAGTATAGACATAGGGGCAGTTCAGTACTTC. It translates to CASSIDIGAVQYF.

The chain couples TRBV6-6 to TRBJ2-2; D ambiguous. Trimming stripped 7 bases from V and 4 bases from J, with 7 bases between. The CDR3 length is 12 residues. Germline CDR1 is MNHNY and CDR2 is SVGAGI (reference sequence). The CDR3 is CASKHGTGELFF. DNA for the CDR3: TGTGCCAGCAAACATGGCACCGGGGAGCTGTTTTTT.

Here the CDR3 reads CASRTAAGEPKGYTF. The CDR3 bases are TGTGCCAGTAGGACAGCCGCAGGGGAGCCAAAAGGCTACACCTTC. The V gene is TRBV19, the J gene TRBJ1-2, with a weak D call TRBD1 (6 bases). This CDR3 has 15 amino acids. Germline V gene data show CDR1 as LNHDA and CDR2 as SQIVND (reference sequence). The germline V and J ends were trimmed by 6 bases and 8 bases, with 22 bases remaining between them.

This chain joins TRBV4-1 and TRBJ2-7; D remains ambiguous. This CDR3 region has 16 residues. CDR1 MGHRA and CDR2 YSYEKL come from the germline V gene. The V gene lost 1 base and the J gene lost 2 bases, with 15 bases spanning the gap. DNA of the CDR3: TGCGCCAGCAGCCAAGGTCCTCCCCGAGTCACCTACGAGCAGTACTTC. Translation gives CASSQGPPRVTYEQYF.

V and J are TRBV11-3 and TRBJ2-3; D remains ambiguous. Trimming removed 1 base from V and 4 bases from J, with 3 bases in between. The CDR3 contains 12 residues. Germline V lookup: CDR1 SGHNT, CDR2 YENEEA. The CDR3 loop is CASSLGSDTQYF. The CDR3 DNA is TGTGCCAGCAGCTTAGGTTCAGATACGCAGTATTTT.

The J gene is TRBJ2-3, the V gene TRBV5-1; D gene ambiguous. This CDR3 is built from 16 residues. The V end was cut by 1 base, the J end by 3 bases, with 15 bases between. Looked up from germline, CDR1 is SGHRS and CDR2 is YFSETQ. The CDR3 protein is CASSLRAARITDTQYF. The CDR3 nucleotides are TGCGCCAGCAGCTTGAGGGCGGCGAGAATTACAGATACGCAGTATTTT. Complete variable domain (other parts from reference TRBV5-1 and TRBJ2-3): KAGVTQTPRYLIKTRGQQVTLSCSPISGHRSVSWYQQTPGQGLQFLFEYFSETQRNKGNFPGRFSGRQFSNSRSEMNVSTLELGDSALYLCASSLRAARITDTQYFGPGTRLTVL.

The chain combines TRBV30 with TRBJ2-7; D gene uncertain. Germline values: CDR1 GTSNPN, CDR2 SVGIG (reference sequence). Trimming shortened V by 1 base and J by 2 bases, and 3 bases separated the two germline ends. This CDR3 has 11 amino acids. Here the CDR3 reads CAWSAPYEQYF. The CDR3 region has the DNA TGTGCCTGGAGTGCCCCCTACGAGCAGTACTTC.

J is TRBJ2-7 and V is TRBV7-9; 9 bases map to TRBD2. The trim removed 1 base at V and 1 base at J, leaving 8 bases unmatched. The CDR3 runs 17 residues. Germline V gene lookup returns CDR1 SEHNR and CDR2 FQNEAQ (reference sequence). The CDR3 loop reads CASSLGLAGESSYEQYF. The CDR3, as DNA: TGTGCCAGCAGCTTAGGCTTAGCGGGAGAAAGTTCCTACGAGCAGTACTTC.

This clone was picked up one time. V and J are TRBV4-2 and TRBJ2-7; D remains ambiguous. The V and J ends lost 2 bases and 2 bases respectively, with 13 bases between them. The V gene's germline CDR1 is LGHNA and CDR2 YNFKEQ. The CDR3 contains 15 residues. The CDR3 coding sequence is TGTGCCAGCAGCCAAACGGGTTTCGGCGCCTACGAGCAGTACTTC. Translation gives CASSQTGFGAYEQYF.

The rearrangement links TRBV9 to TRBJ2-1, with TRBD2 as a possible D gene (6 bases). This CDR3 comprises 13 residues. CDR1 SGDLS and CDR2 YYNGEE come from the germline V gene. V gave up 4 bases and J gave up 15 bases, with 20 bases separating them. The CDR3 bases are TGTGCCAGCAGCCCCGGGACTCACCCTCCCCTGTTCTTC. Translated: CASSPGTHPPLFF.

This clone came up once. CDR3 DNA sequence: TGTGCCAGTAGTTCCGGTTCAACCAGCTCCTACAATGAGCAGTTCTTC. The encoded protein is CASSSGSTSSYNEQFF. V is TRBV19 and J is TRBJ2-1; D is unresolved. V lost 5 bases and J lost 0, with 14 bases in between. The germline V gene has CDR1 LNHDA and CDR2 SQIVND (reference sequence). This CDR3 comprises 16 residues.

The genes are TRBV6-5 and TRBJ2-7; 12 nucleotides align to TRBD2. The CDR3 totals 15 residues. Germline-derived CDR1 and CDR2 are MNHEY and SVGAGI. V shed 6 bases and J 5 bases; nucleotides not matched to a gene: 8. The CDR3 DNA is TGTGCCAGCAGGCCCACTAGCGGGAGGTCCCACGAGCAGTACTTC. Protein product: CASRPTSGRSHEQYF.

This chain links TRBV5-1 with TRBJ2-1; TRBD2 might be the D (6 bases). This CDR3 contains 16 residues. Between the trimmed V and J ends, which lost 3 bases and 2 bases, there was a span of 15 bases. Per the germline V gene, CDR1 is SGHRS and CDR2 is YFSETQ. The chain's CDR3 is CASSWTTRGAYNEQFF. In nucleotides, the CDR3 is TGCGCCAGCAGCTGGACTACTAGGGGTGCCTACAATGAGCAGTTCTTC.

The rearrangement joins TRBV18 to TRBJ1-2; D not resolved. The V and J ends lost 3 bases and 11 bases respectively, with 13 bases between them. The germline V gene has CDR1 KGHSH and CDR2 LQKENI. The CDR3 has 12 amino acids. This CDR3 reads CASSPEGRSYTF. The CDR3, as DNA: TGTGCCAGCTCACCTGAAGGGAGGTCTTACACCTTC.

The genes are TRBV2 and TRBJ1-2; D is uncertain. The V gene lost 0 bases and the J gene lost 8 bases, with 13 bases spanning the gap. This CDR3 has 14 amino acids. Germline loops: CDR1 SNHLY, CDR2 FYNNEI. The CDR3 DNA reads TGTGCCAGCAGTGAAGCGTTGAGGGCGTGGGGCTACACCTTC. Its protein is CASSEALRAWGYTF.

This chain links TRBV30 with TRBJ1-2; the D is unclear. The CDR3 sequence is 12 residues long. Trimming shortened V by 2 bases and J by 4 bases, and 8 bases separated the two germline ends. CDR1 and CDR2 from the germline V gene are GTSNPN and SVGIG (reference sequence). The CDR3, as DNA: TGTGCCTGGAGTTTGCTGAGCTATGGCTACACCTTC. Translation: CAWSLLSYGYTF.

The gene calls are TRBV29-1 and TRBJ1-1, with a possible D match to TRBD1 (6 bases). The germline V and J ends were trimmed by 3 bases and 0 bases, with 11 bases remaining between them. The CDR3 has 14 residues. From germline, CDR1 is SQVTM and CDR2 ANQGSEA. Here the CDR3 DNA reads TGCAGCGTTGAGGGGGGCCCCGTGAACACTGAAGCTTTCTTT. This gives the protein CSVEGGPVNTEAFF.

This clone has only one observation. CDR3 sequence: CASSLDEGVNTEAFF. In DNA form, the CDR3 reads TGCGCCAGCAGCTTGGACGAGGGGGTGAACACTGAAGCTTTCTTT. The rearrangement joins TRBV5-1 to TRBJ1-1; D may be TRBD1 (6 bases). The CDR3 is 15 residues long. Germline values: CDR1 SGHRS, CDR2 YFSETQ. V was clipped by 0 bases and J by 0 bases, with 9 bases between them.

About this clone itself: Different DNA sequences within this sample yield the same CDR3. The rearrangement uses TRBV11-3 and TRBJ1-1; D possibly corresponds to TRBD1 (5 bases). CDR3 length: 14 amino acids. Between the trimmed V and J ends, which lost 0 bases and 2 bases, there was a span of 7 bases. Germline-derived CDR1 and CDR2 are SGHNT and YENEEA. CDR3 coding DNA: TGTGCCAGCAGCTTAGAGGGGGTCAACACTGAAGCTTTCTTT. Amino acids: CASSLEGVNTEAFF.